This record covers a single TCR beta chain. Its antigen remains unknown. The data derive from a study of cytomegalovirus exposure and HLA in healthy donors. Study-wide results and caveats: Exclusion as indistinguishable affected some V segments, including TRBV6-2 and TRBV6-3. Cytomegalovirus status, reportedly, was diagnosed with high specificity and sensitivity by the classifier.

60 Vbeta and 13 Jbeta primers were used in PCR. Sequencing used immunoSEQ multiplex PCR; TCRdb keeps in-frame clones, though not all of them. Of about 170,000 clones listed, 73% were seen once; the top ten hold approximately 5.6%. Germline V lookup: CDR1 SGHTA, CDR2 FQGTGA. The CDR3 runs 15 residues. The ends were cut back, 3 bases at V and 4 bases at J, with 16 bases in the middle. The V gene is TRBV7-3, the J gene TRBJ2-7, with D possibly matching TRBD2 (5 bases). The specimen was PBMCs. This clonotype was obtained from a woman aged 18-30 years in good health and CMV-seropositive. The CDR3 DNA sequence: TGTGCCAGCAGCTTGGCGAGGGCTAGCTTTTACGAGCAGTACTTC. Encoded protein: CASSLARASFYEQYF.